These T cell receptor beta chains were read from a single sample in a study of response to subunit inactivated influenza vaccine. From the RT-PCR reads, TCRdb called clonotypes with MiXCR, one entry per CDR3 protein. The top ten clones hold about 12% of a sample with some 480,000 distinct CDR3 sequences, roughly 9.7% of them seen once. Source: PBMCs from blood, taken more than 35 days after vaccination. Receptors were obtained from a man aged 50 to 60 who received an inactivated influenza vaccine. The CDR3 runs from the conserved cysteine through the conserved F or W. Each record gives: D gene, V gene, J gene, clone size, CDR3 length, CDR3 protein, CDR3 DNA. The D gene is left open where the match is weak. Not every row has a clone size; where given, it reads once, few, many or a size class.

>.|TRBV4-1|TRBJ2-1|.|15
CASSPVSGHYNEQFF
TGCGCCAGCAGCCCAGTCAGCGGGCACTATAATGAGCAGTTCTTC
>TRBD2|TRBV9|TRBJ2-1|.|15
CASSRAGGLNNEQFF
TGTGCCAGCAGCAGAGCGGGAGGGCTAAACAATGAGCAGTTCTTC
>.|TRBV3-1|TRBJ1-2|.|14
CASSQDAGGDGYTF
TGTGCCAGCAGCCAAGATGCGGGAGGAGATGGCTACACCTTC
>TRBD1|TRBV27|TRBJ1-5|few|16
CASSSTPGTGSPSQHF
TGTGCCAGCAGTTCTACCCCCGGGACAGGGTCGCCATCACAGCATTTT
>.|TRBV7-8|TRBJ2-3|few|16
CASSLVPGAHTDTQYF
TGTGCCAGCAGCTTAGTCCCCGGGGCGCATACAGATACGCAGTATTTT
>.|TRBV6-5|TRBJ2-7|.|12
CSSSFDGNEQYF
TGTTCCAGCAGTTTCGACGGTAATGAGCAGTACTTC
>.|TRBV7-2|TRBJ2-3|few|12
CASSLGGNTQYF
TGTGCCAGCAGCTTAGGCGGAAATACGCAGTATTTT
>.|TRBV29-1|TRBJ2-3|many|13
CSADSGITDTQYF
TGCAGCGCCGACAGTGGAATCACAGATACGCAGTATTTT
>TRBD2|TRBV6-5|TRBJ2-2|.|14
CASSYWGGSGELFF
TGTGCCAGCAGTTACTGGGGGGGTTCCGGGGAGCTGTTTTTT
>TRBD2|TRBV6-1|TRBJ2-1|many|17
CASSEGGGGPSNNEQFF
TGTGCCAGCAGTGAGGGTGGCGGGGGACCTTCCAACAATGAGCAGTTCTTC
>.|TRBV5-5|TRBJ2-7|few|12
CASSMDRRGQYF
TGTGCCAGCAGCATGGACAGGCGGGGGCAGTACTTC
>.|TRBV29-1|TRBJ2-1|many|11
CSVEPYNEQFF
TGCAGCGTTGAACCCTACAATGAGCAGTTCTTC
>.|TRBV5-8|TRBJ1-5|few|17
CASSPKQGDGGNQPQHF
TGTGCCAGCAGCCCGAAACAGGGCGATGGGGGCAATCAGCCCCAGCATTTT
>.|TRBV7-2|TRBJ2-1|.|15
CASSLRRGAYNEQFF
TGTGCCAGCAGCTTACGCAGGGGGGCCTACAATGAGCAGTTCTTC
>TRBD1|TRBV7-8|TRBJ1-1|.|15
CASTPGGGIYTEAFF
TGTGCCAGCACCCCAGGGGGTGGGATATACACTGAAGCCTTCTTT
>TRBD1|TRBV12-3/TRBV12-4|TRBJ1-1|.|17
CVSSSYRDRGRRDEAFF
TGTGTCAGCAGTTCCTACCGGGACAGGGGGCGCCGAGATGAAGCTTTCTTT
>.|TRBV29-1|TRBJ2-4|many|13
CSVAERAGNIQYF
TGCAGCGTTGCGGAGCGGGCGGGAAACATTCAGTACTTC
>.|TRBV7-9|TRBJ1-4|.|15
CASSPGAGPGEKLFF
TGTGCCAGCAGCCCCGGGGCAGGGCCGGGGGAAAAACTGTTTTTT
>.|TRBV18|TRBJ1-1|.|15
CASSRQRSTNTEAFF
TGTGCCAGCTCACGTCAGAGAAGCACGAACACTGAAGCTTTCTTT
>.|TRBV12-3/TRBV12-4|TRBJ1-5|.|17
CASSLKRDTLSNQPQHF
TGTGCCAGCAGTTTAAAAAGGGACACCCTTAGCAATCAGCCCCAGCATTTT
>.|TRBV3-1|TRBJ2-3|few|16
CASSQVAGSSTDTQYF
TGTGCCAGCAGCCAAGTGGCGGGATCTAGCACAGATACGCAGTATTTT
>.|TRBV7-9|TRBJ2-5|many|17
CASSPSRRRAIQETQYF
TGTGCCAGCAGCCCATCCAGGAGACGGGCCATCCAAGAGACCCAGTACTTC
>TRBD1|TRBV14|TRBJ1-3|.|20
CASSQVLEGEGQSSGNTIYF
TGTGCCAGCAGCCAAGTTCTGGAAGGTGAGGGACAGAGCTCTGGAAACACCATATATTTT
>.|TRBV20-1|TRBJ2-5|.|14
CSARSAGYQETQYF
TGCAGTGCTAGATCGGCAGGTTACCAAGAGACCCAGTACTTC
>TRBD1|TRBV4-3|TRBJ2-7|few|14
CASSLSDRGHEQYF
TGCGCCAGCAGCCTATCGGACAGGGGACACGAGCAGTACTTC
>.|TRBV10-2|TRBJ2-2|many|14
CASRRNSGTGELFF
TGCGCCAGCAGGCGGAATTCGGGGACCGGGGAGCTGTTTTTT
>.|TRBV20-1|TRBJ2-5|.|13
CSASLGSQETQYF
TGCAGTGCTAGTTTAGGTTCCCAAGAGACCCAGTACTTC
>TRBD2|TRBV15|TRBJ2-2|few|13
CATSGGGTGELFF
TGTGCCACCAGCGGCGGGGGCACCGGGGAGCTGTTTTTT
>TRBD1|TRBV7-2|TRBJ1-5|many|15
CASSPSTGVGQPQHF
TGTGCCAGCAGCCCATCGACAGGGGTTGGACAGCCCCAGCATTTT
>.|TRBV29-1|TRBJ2-5|.|11
CSVVGGETQYF
TGCAGCGTTGTAGGGGGGGAGACCCAGTACTTC
>.|TRBV11-2|TRBJ1-3|.|18
CASSLVGQRPVTGNTIYF
TGTGCCAGCAGCTTAGTCGGACAGCGGCCAGTTACTGGAAACACCATATATTTT
>TRBD2|TRBV5-1|TRBJ2-7|.|17
CASSLGTSGRASYEQYF
TGCGCCAGCAGCTTAGGGACTAGCGGGAGGGCGTCCTACGAGCAGTACTTC
>.|TRBV12-3/TRBV12-4|TRBJ2-7|many|15
CASSLRHYQAGEQYF
TGTGCCAGCAGTTTACGGCATTACCAAGCAGGCGAGCAGTACTTC
>.|TRBV5-1|TRBJ2-1|few|15
CASSLVEGSYNEQFF
TGCGCCAGCAGCTTGGTAGAGGGCTCCTACAATGAGCAGTTCTTC
>.|TRBV29-1|TRBJ2-5|few|11
CSVTNAETQYF
TGCAGCGTTACTAATGCGGAGACCCAGTACTTC
>.|TRBV5-1|TRBJ2-5|few|13
CASSLPERETQYF
TGCGCCAGCAGCCTTCCAGAAAGAGAGACCCAGTACTTC
>.|TRBV5-1|TRBJ2-1|.|16
CASSSGTGAGLNEQFF
TGCGCCAGCAGCTCCGGCACCGGGGCAGGACTGAATGAGCAGTTCTTC
>TRBD1|TRBV5-1|TRBJ1-4|.|15
CASSGQGMLKEKLFF
TGCGCCAGCAGCGGACAGGGAATGTTAAAAGAAAAACTGTTTTTT
>.|TRBV7-6|TRBJ2-3|.|16
CASSLATGTSTDTQYF
TGTGCCAGCAGCTTAGCCACAGGAACTAGCACAGATACGCAGTATTTT
>.|TRBV12-3/TRBV12-4|TRBJ1-5|many|15
CASSLQGFSNQPQHF
TGTGCCAGCAGTTTACAGGGTTTTAGCAATCAGCCCCAGCATTTT
>.|TRBV11-1|TRBJ2-5|.|14
CASSSVGDSETQYF
TGTGCCAGCAGCTCCGTCGGGGACTCGGAGACCCAGTACTTC
>.|TRBV5-1|TRBJ2-2|many|13
CASRTGEAGELFF
TGCGCCAGCCGAACAGGGGAGGCCGGGGAGCTGTTTTTT
>TRBD1|TRBV20-1|TRBJ2-5|.|16
CSARGYPTGGQETQYF
TGCAGTGCTAGAGGCTATCCAACAGGGGGCCAAGAGACCCAGTACTTC
>.|TRBV6-2/TRBV6-3|TRBJ2-7|.|17
CASSFPTNRGLSYEQYF
TGTGCCAGCAGTTTCCCCACAAACAGGGGACTTTCGTACGAGCAGTACTTC
>.|TRBV12-3/TRBV12-4|TRBJ2-2|many|15
CASNFGEIRHGELFF
TGTGCCAGCAACTTTGGGGAGATCCGACACGGGGAGCTGTTTTTT
>.|TRBV12-3/TRBV12-4|TRBJ1-2|.|12
CASSFSGEGYTF
TGTGCCAGCAGTTTTTCAGGGGAGGGCTACACCTTC
>.|TRBV10-3|TRBJ2-5|many|11
CAISRGETQYF
TGTGCCATCAGTCGTGGGGAGACCCAGTACTTC
>TRBD1|TRBV15|TRBJ1-6|few|18
CATSSLPVLTGVDSPLHF
TGTGCCACCAGCAGTCTACCGGTCCTGACAGGGGTGGATTCACCCCTCCACTTT
>TRBD1|TRBV5-1|TRBJ1-6|.|16
CASSLRSGGRSSPLHF
TGCGCCAGCAGCTTGAGGTCAGGGGGAAGGTCGTCACCCCTCCACTTT
>.|TRBV5-1|TRBJ2-5|few|15
CASSYPTANQETQYF
TGCGCCAGCAGCTACCCCACAGCTAACCAAGAGACCCAGTACTTC
>TRBD2|TRBV7-9|TRBJ2-3|.|16
CASHWTSGGGTDTQYF
TGTGCCAGCCACTGGACTAGCGGGGGGGGCACAGATACGCAGTATTTT
>.|TRBV6-1|TRBJ1-5|few|13
CASTRQVGQPQHF
TGTGCCAGCACTCGACAGGTCGGTCAGCCCCAGCATTTT
>.|TRBV15|TRBJ2-3|few|16
CATSRDKVGGTDTQYF
TGTGCCACCAGCAGAGATAAAGTGGGAGGCACAGATACGCAGTATTTT
>TRBD2|TRBV7-9|TRBJ2-1|.|14
CASSRGIGEGEQFF
TGTGCCAGCAGCCGAGGGATAGGGGAGGGTGAGCAGTTCTTC
>TRBD2|TRBV7-2|TRBJ2-3|many|15
CASSLRGGGTDTQYF
TGTGCCAGCAGCTTGCGGGGGGGCGGGACAGATACGCAGTATTTT
>.|TRBV7-2|TRBJ2-1|few|14
CASSLNRVPNEQFF
TGTGCCAGCAGCTTGAACAGGGTGCCCAATGAGCAGTTCTTC